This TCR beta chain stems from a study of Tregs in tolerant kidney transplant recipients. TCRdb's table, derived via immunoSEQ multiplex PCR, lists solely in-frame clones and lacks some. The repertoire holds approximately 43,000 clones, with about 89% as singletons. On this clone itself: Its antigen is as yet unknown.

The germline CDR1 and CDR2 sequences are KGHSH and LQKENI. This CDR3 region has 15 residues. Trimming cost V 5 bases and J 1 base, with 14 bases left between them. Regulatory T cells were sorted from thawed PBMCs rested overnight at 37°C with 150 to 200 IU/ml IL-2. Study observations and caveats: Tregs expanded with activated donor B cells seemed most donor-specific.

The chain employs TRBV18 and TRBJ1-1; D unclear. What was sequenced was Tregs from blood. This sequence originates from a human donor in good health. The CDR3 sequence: CASSTSSLPNTEAFF. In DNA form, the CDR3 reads TGTGCCAGCTCAACATCCTCGCTGCCGAACACTGAAGCTTTCTTT.